This TCR beta chain comes out of a study of post-analysis software for immune sequencing data. Study-wide results and limits: Controls had significantly higher normalized Chao1 diversity than multiple sclerosis patients. Patients showed TRBV5-6, TRBV5-1 and TRBV20-1 among four to six TRBV segments more frequent than in controls.

A word on this clonotype: Its antigen is currently unknown.

The CDR3 contains 16 residues. The germline V and J ends were trimmed by 1 base and 0 bases, with 11 bases remaining between them. The germline V gene has CDR1 SEHNR and CDR2 FQNEAQ (reference sequence). Presence of unique molecular identifiers characterized the TCR beta cDNA libraries. TCRdb analysed the PCR reads with MiXCR anew, one entry per CDR3 protein. The sample lists 700,000 to 900,000 distinct CDR3 sequences, approximately 44% seen once, with 4.9% in the top ten. Sequenced input: blood. This chain links TRBV7-9 with TRBJ2-3; D perhaps matches TRBD2 (5 bases). The TCR sequence derives from a girl between 10 and 17 years old with multiple sclerosis. DNA for the CDR3: TGTGCCAGCAGCTTAGTCAGTGGCGGGAGCACAGATACGCAGTATTTT. Translation gives CASSLVSGGSTDTQYF.